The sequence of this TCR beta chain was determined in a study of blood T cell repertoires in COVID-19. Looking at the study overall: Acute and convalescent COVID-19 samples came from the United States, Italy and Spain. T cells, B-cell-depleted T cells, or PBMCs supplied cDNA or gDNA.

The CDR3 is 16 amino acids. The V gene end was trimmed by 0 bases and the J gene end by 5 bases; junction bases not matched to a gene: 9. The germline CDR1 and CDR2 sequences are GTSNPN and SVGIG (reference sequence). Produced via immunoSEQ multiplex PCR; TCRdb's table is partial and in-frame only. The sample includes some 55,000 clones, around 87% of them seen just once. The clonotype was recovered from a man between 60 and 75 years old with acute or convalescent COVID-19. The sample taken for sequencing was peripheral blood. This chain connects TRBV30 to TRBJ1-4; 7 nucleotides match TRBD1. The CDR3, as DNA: TGTGCCTGGAGTGTTGTTTTTGGGACAGTCAATGAAAAACTGTTTTTT. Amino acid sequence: CAWSVVFGTVNEKLFF.